This TCR beta chain was captured in a study of cytomegalovirus exposure and HLA in healthy donors. As for the study in general: A previous analysis identified fewer than 130 million unique TCR beta sequences derived from approximately 190 million T cells. From donors who were HLA-typed, an early data release held 80 million or so unique TCRs. Points from the study as a whole: As a later analysis showed, several of the most significant clusters appeared to be linked to common viral pathogens. In a later analysis, productive TCRs from donors in an Asian-associated ancestry cluster reportedly carried fewer N-insertions than the cohort mean.

The PCR ran on 60 Vbeta and 13 Jbeta primers. The assay was immunoSEQ multiplex PCR, and TCRdb's table has in-frame clones only and misses some. The repertoire holds 150,000 to 200,000 clones, over 70% seen once, with 2.5% to 4% in the top ten. In germline, CDR1 is SQVTM, CDR2 ANQGSEA. CDR3 length equals 11 residues. As regards this clone: The antigen is unknown. The junction shows a germline mismatch at one end, possibly a read error.

Sequencing was done on a sample of PBMCs. The origin of this receptor is a woman aged 45-60 years in good health and CMV-seropositive. J is TRBJ2-1 and V is TRBV29-1; the match to TRBD2 covers 8 bases. The CDR3 reads CSVAPGLGNLF. The CDR3 bases are TGCAGCGTTGCCCCGGGACTAGGTAACCTCTTC.